This TCR beta chain was recorded in a study of cytomegalovirus exposure and HLA in healthy donors. This clone was seen a handful of times. Its specificity is unknown. PCR used 60 Vbeta primers and 13 Jbeta primers. TCRdb's table, derived via immunoSEQ multiplex PCR, lists solely in-frame clones and lacks some. This table has 150,000 to 200,000 clones, roughly 70% appearing once. Whole-study results and caveats: A later analysis linked about 17,000 TCR beta sequences to HLA alleles at 0.05 false discovery rate. It was only CMV serostatus that was available as immune exposure information. Accurate prediction of most subjects' HLA-A and HLA-B alleles from TCR beta sequences was reported. Across all donors, roughly uniform sequencing depth was an assumption of the presence/absence analyses.

The CDR3 extends over 15 amino acids. The V segment lost 0 bases and the J segment 6 bases; nucleotides outside the gene matches: 7. Looked up from germline, CDR1 is GTSNPN and CDR2 is SVGIG (reference sequence). The TCR sequence derives from a young man in good health and CMV-seropositive. Sequences were obtained from PBMCs. V usage is TRBV30 and J usage is TRBJ1-5; 8 bases fit TRBD1. CDR3 coding DNA: TGTGCCTGGAGTGTAGGACAGGGCGTAATTCAGCCCCAGCATTTT. It codes for CAWSVGQGVIQPQHF.